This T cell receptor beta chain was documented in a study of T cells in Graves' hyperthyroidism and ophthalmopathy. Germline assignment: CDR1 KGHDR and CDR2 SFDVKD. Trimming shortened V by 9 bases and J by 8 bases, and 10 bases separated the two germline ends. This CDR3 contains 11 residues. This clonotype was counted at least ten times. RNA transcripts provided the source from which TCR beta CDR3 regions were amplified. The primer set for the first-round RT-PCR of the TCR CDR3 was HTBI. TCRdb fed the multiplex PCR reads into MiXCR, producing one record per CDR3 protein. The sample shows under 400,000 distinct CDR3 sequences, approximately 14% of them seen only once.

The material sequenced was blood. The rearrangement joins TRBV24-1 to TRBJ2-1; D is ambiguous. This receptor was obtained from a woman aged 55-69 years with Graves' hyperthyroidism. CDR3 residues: CATGSRYEQFF. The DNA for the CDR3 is TGTGCCACCGGTAGTAGATATGAGCAGTTCTTC.